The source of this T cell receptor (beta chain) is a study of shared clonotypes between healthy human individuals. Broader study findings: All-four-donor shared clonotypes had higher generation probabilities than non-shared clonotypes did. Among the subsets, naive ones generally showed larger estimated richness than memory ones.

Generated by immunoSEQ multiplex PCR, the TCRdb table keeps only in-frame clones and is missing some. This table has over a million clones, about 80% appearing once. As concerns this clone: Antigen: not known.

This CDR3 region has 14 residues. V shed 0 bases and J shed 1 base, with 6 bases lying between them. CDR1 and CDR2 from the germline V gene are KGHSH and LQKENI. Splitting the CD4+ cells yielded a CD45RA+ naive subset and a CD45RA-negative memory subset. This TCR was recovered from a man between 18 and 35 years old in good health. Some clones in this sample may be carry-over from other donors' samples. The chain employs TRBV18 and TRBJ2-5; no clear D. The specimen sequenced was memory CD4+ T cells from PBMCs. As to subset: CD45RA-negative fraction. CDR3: CASSPPVSQETQYF. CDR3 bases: TGTGCCAGCTCACCACCGGTCAGCCAAGAGACCCAGTACTTC.